One sample yielded the 15 T cell receptor beta chains listed below, sequenced in a study of post-analysis software for immune sequencing data. Whole-study results and caveats: Five TRBV segments occurring more often in patients than controls included TRBV5-6, TRBV5-1 and TRBV20-1.

Included in the TCR beta cDNA libraries were unique molecular identifiers. TCRdb re-analysed the PCR reads in MiXCR, keeping a single row per CDR3 protein. The sample holds 740,000 or so distinct CDR3 sequences, 53% seen once. Their specific antigens are unknown. Sequenced: blood. Source of these receptors: a girl aged 5-17 years with multiple sclerosis.

J is TRBJ2-4 and V is TRBV6-1; D remains ambiguous. V lost 3 bases, J lost 8 bases, and 20 bases lay in between. Germline V gene data show CDR1 as MNHNS and CDR2 as SASEGT. The CDR3 is made up of 16 amino acids. This CDR3 reads CASSELFSVREHIQYF. CDR3 DNA: TGTGCCAGCAGTGAGCTCTTCTCAGTTAGGGAACACATTCAGTACTTC.

The chain recombines TRBV20-1 with TRBJ1-2; perhaps TRBD1 as D (6 bases). Looked up from germline, CDR1 is DFQATT and CDR2 is SNEGSKA (reference sequence). The CDR3 consists of 16 residues. V shed 4 bases and J shed 2 bases, with 20 bases lying between them. CDR3 protein: CSAKWGRGPFNYGYTF. CDR3 DNA sequence: TGCAGTGCTAAATGGGGCAGGGGACCTTTCAACTATGGCTACACCTTC.

The chain links TRBV12-3 or TRBV12-4 to TRBJ1-1; D is ambiguous. The CDR3 totals 14 residues. The germline V and J ends were trimmed by 5 bases and 3 bases, with 13 bases remaining between them. DNA for the CDR3: TGTGCCAGCAGTCCGAGTAGCGGCTACACTGAAGCTTTCTTT. Its translation is CASSPSSGYTEAFF.

The V and J genes are TRBV7-9 and TRBJ2-1; D not certain. Germline V lookup: CDR1 SEHNR, CDR2 FQNEAQ (reference sequence). The length of the CDR3 is 15 residues. V lost 2 bases and J lost 1, with 9 bases in between. CDR3 bases: TGTGCCAGCAGCTTATCTGGGCCTTCCTACAATGAGCAGTTCTTC. This sequence encodes CASSLSGPSYNEQFF.

Concerning this clonotype: At one end the junction does not follow the germline gene, possibly because of a read error. The chain carries TRBV27 and TRBJ1-5; D may be TRBD1 (5 bases). The CDR3 covers 14 residues. The V gene's germline CDR1 is MNHEY and CDR2 SMNVEV (reference sequence). The CDR3 region has the DNA TGTGCCTGCAGTGGGGGAGCTGGGAATCAGCCCCAGCATTTT. It encodes CACSGGAGNQPQHF.

This clonotype has more than one count but fewer than ten. The gene calls are TRBV7-9 and TRBJ1-5, with no clear D. CDR1 is SEHNR, CDR2 FQNEAQ, per germline (reference sequence). Deletions cut 4 bases from V and 3 bases from J, with 10 bases between. The CDR3 is made up of 14 amino acids. The CDR3 sequence: CASSSPGNNQPQHF. CDR3 in DNA: TGTGCCAGCAGCTCCCCGGGTAACAATCAGCCCCAGCATTTT.

V gene TRBV19 combines with J gene TRBJ1-4; no clear D gene. The V end was cut by 11 bases, the J end by 4 bases, with 11 bases between. CDR3 length: 12 residues. Germline V lookup: CDR1 LNHDA, CDR2 SQIVND (reference sequence). CDR3 sequence (DNA): TGTGCCGCCCGGTCAGATAATGAAAAACTGTTTTTT. Translating gives CAARSDNEKLFF.

The rearrangement uses TRBV24-1 and TRBJ2-2; 8 nucleotides align to TRBD1. Looked up from germline, CDR1 is KGHDR and CDR2 is SFDVKD. This CDR3 has 16 amino acids. V lost 6 bases, J lost 0 bases, and 5 bases stayed unmatched. CDR3 DNA: TGTGCCACCAGTCACGGACAGGGATCGAACACCGGGGAGCTGTTTTTT. This codes for CATSHGQGSNTGELFF.

The V and J genes are TRBV7-6 and TRBJ2-1, with 7 bases that match TRBD1. With 1 base clipped from V and 6 bases from J, the junction kept 6 bases outside the gene matches. This CDR3 has 15 residues. The germline gives CDR1 SGHVS, CDR2 FNYEAQ. CDR3 amino acids: CASSLGGQRFNEQFF. The CDR3 DNA is TGTGCCAGCAGCTTAGGGGGACAGAGATTCAATGAGCAGTTCTTC.

This clonotype was counted between two and nine times. This sequence joins TRBV7-6 and TRBJ2-5; D is ambiguous. The CDR3 has 17 amino acids. Germline V gives CDR1 SGHVS, CDR2 FNYEAQ. V lost 3 bases, J lost 11 bases, and 28 bases lay in between. CDR3 sequence: CASSFALDFQSYNEQYF. The CDR3 nucleotides are TGTGCCAGCAGCTTTGCTCTCGACTTCCAGAGTTACAATGAGCAGTACTTC.

In this sample, this clonotype turned up a few times. The CDR3 sequence: CSAPQRGAASYNEQFF. CDR3 sequence (DNA): TGCAGTGCCCCCCAGCGGGGGGCCGCCTCCTACAATGAGCAGTTCTTC. V and J are TRBV20-1 and TRBJ2-1; 9 bases match TRBD2. The CDR3 loop spans 16 amino acids. The V segment lost 6 bases and the J segment 0 bases; nucleotides outside the gene matches: 9. CDR1 and CDR2 from the germline V gene are DFQATT and SNEGSKA (reference sequence).

CDR3 coding DNA: TGCAGTGGAAAGGAAGTGGCTAATGAAAAACTGTTTTTT. It translates to CSGKEVANEKLFF. This chain uses TRBV20-1 with TRBJ1-4; D remains unclear. This CDR3 region has 13 residues. The germline V and J ends were trimmed by 7 bases and 3 bases, with 12 bases remaining between them. Germline V CDR1 and CDR2: DFQATT, SNEGSKA (reference sequence).

The V call is TRBV15, the J call TRBJ1-1; D is perhaps TRBD1 (5 bases). V was clipped by 3 bases and J by 2 bases, with 10 bases between them. The CDR3 runs to 14 residues. The V gene's germline CDR1 is LNHNV and CDR2 YYDKDF (reference sequence). CDR3 residues: CATSRGRVNTEAFF. The CDR3 nucleotides are TGTGCCACCAGCAGGGGACGGGTCAACACTGAAGCTTTCTTT.

The chain couples TRBV20-1 to TRBJ2-2; D gene ambiguous. Germline CDR1 and CDR2: DFQATT and SNEGSKA (reference sequence). The CDR3 has 13 amino acids. The V end was cut by 3 bases, the J end by 0 bases, with 5 bases between. The DNA of the CDR3 is TGCAGTGCTAGGACGGCGAACACCGGGGAGCTGTTTTTT. This encodes CSARTANTGELFF.

The V gene is TRBV5-1, the J gene TRBJ2-1, with TRBD1 matching 9 bases. V shed 6 bases, J shed 3 bases, and the junction held 4 bases outside the gene matches. Germline values: CDR1 SGHRS, CDR2 YFSETQ. The CDR3 consists of 14 residues. The CDR3 nucleotides are TGCGCCAGCAACCGGGACAGGGACTACAATGAGCAGTTCTTC. As protein: CASNRDRDYNEQFF.